The 26 T cell receptor beta chains listed next were all sequenced from one sample in a study of CD8+CD57+ T cells in acquired aplastic anemia. Genomic DNA, serving as template, underwent TCR beta VDJ and CDR3 profiling. One entry per CDR3 protein results from TCRdb running MiXCR on the reads. The table includes more than 150,000 distinct CDR3 sequences, roughly half detected once. An expansion of CD8+CD57+ cells by flow cytometry had been shown in patients chosen for sequencing. Sequenced input: sorted CD4+, CD8+, or CD8+CD57+ T cells (not recorded which) from PBMCs. These receptors were obtained from a human donor with aplastic anemia.

This clonotype was found a few times. The chain uses TRBV24-1 and TRBJ2-1; 14 bases are shared with TRBD2. The length of the CDR3 is 16 residues. V was clipped by 5 bases and J by 5 bases; unmatched bases: 4. In germline, CDR1 is KGHDR, CDR2 SFDVKD. Here the CDR3 DNA reads TGTGCCACCAGTGGGGGACTAGCGGGAGTAGACAATGAGCAGTTCTTC. Translation: CATSGGLAGVDNEQFF.

The chain joins TRBV24-1 to TRBJ2-2; 10 bases are shared with TRBD2. Looked up from germline, CDR1 is KGHDR and CDR2 is SFDVKD. Losses at the gene ends were 5 bases for V and 6 bases for J; bases not matched to a gene: 8. The CDR3 is made up of 16 amino acids. For the CDR3, the DNA is TGTGCCACCAGTGGGACTAGCGGCTTTAATGCCGGGGAGCTGTTTTTT. Protein product: CATSGTSGFNAGELFF.

V and J are TRBV20-1 and TRBJ2-7, with 7 bases identical to TRBD1. The trim removed 6 bases at V and 10 bases at J, leaving 15 bases unmatched. This CDR3 has 13 residues. Germline CDR1 DFQATT, CDR2 SNEGSKA (reference sequence). In DNA, the CDR3 is TGCAGTGCCAGCAGCCAAAACAGGGGATCCCAGTACTTC. Its translation: CSASSQNRGSQYF.

The chain is built from TRBV20-1 and TRBJ2-2; D might be TRBD1 (5 bases). The CDR3 runs to 15 residues. CDR1 DFQATT and CDR2 SNEGSKA come from the germline V gene (reference sequence). Trimming removed 4 bases from V and 4 bases from J, with 16 bases in between. CDR3 loop: CSATNRIIPTGELFF. CDR3 nucleotide sequence: TGCAGTGCTACAAACAGGATTATACCCACCGGGGAGCTGTTTTTT.

In this sample, this clonotype turned up many times. This chain connects TRBV20-1 to TRBJ2-3; D perhaps matches TRBD1 (5 bases). CDR1 and CDR2 from the germline V gene are DFQATT and SNEGSKA (reference sequence). Trimming took 4 bases from V and 0 from J, leaving 14 bases between them. The CDR3 extends over 15 amino acids. CDR3 sequence reads: CSAKSPQGSTDTQYF. CDR3 nucleotide sequence: TGCAGTGCTAAATCCCCCCAGGGTAGCACAGATACGCAGTATTTT.

Ten or more counts support this clonotype. The chain is built from TRBV9 and TRBJ2-2; D is unresolved. Per germline, CDR1 SGDLS and CDR2 YYNGEE. The ends were cut back, 3 bases at V and 7 bases at J, with 22 bases in the middle. This CDR3 has 17 amino acids. CDR3 protein: CASSAPRSGDSFGELFF. In nucleotides, the CDR3 is TGTGCCAGCAGCGCCCCCCGATCTGGGGATAGTTTCGGGGAGCTGTTTTTT. The whole variable domain, filled in from reference TRBV9 and TRBJ2-2, reads DSGVTQTPKHLITATGQRVTLRCSPRSGDLSVYWYQQSLDQGLQFLIQYYNGEERAKGNILERFSAQQFPDLHSELNLSSLELGDSALYFCASSAPRSGDSFGELFFGEGSRLTVL.

This clonotype was detected many times. The gene calls are TRBV7-6 and TRBJ2-2; D remains ambiguous. The CDR3 length is 15 residues. Germline CDR1 SGHVS, CDR2 FNYEAQ. V was clipped by 5 bases and J by 0 bases, with 10 bases between them. DNA of the CDR3: TGTGCCAGCAGCGCTAAGATTTCGAACACCGGGGAGCTGTTTTTT. Protein sequence: CASSAKISNTGELFF.

This clonotype is a singleton in its sample. The chain recombines TRBV10-3 with TRBJ2-1; D may be TRBD2 (6 bases). The ends were cut back, 8 bases at V and 8 bases at J, with 22 bases in the middle. Germline V gives CDR1 ENHRY, CDR2 SYGVKD. CDR3 size: 15 residues. The CDR3 coding sequence is TGTGCCATCCCCAAAGTGGGTAGCGGAAGGGATGAGCAGTTCTTC. Its translation is CAIPKVGSGRDEQFF.

V usage is TRBV20-1 and J usage is TRBJ2-1, with 7 bases fitting TRBD2. This CDR3 has 14 residues. V was pared by 3 bases and J by 0 bases, with 2 bases of the junction left unmatched. Germline assignment: CDR1 DFQATT and CDR2 SNEGSKA (reference sequence). CDR3 in amino acids: CSASGRSSYNEQFF. The CDR3 DNA reads as TGCAGTGCTAGCGGGAGGAGCTCCTACAATGAGCAGTTCTTC.

About this clonotype itself: This may arise from a read error, as a much more abundant clone is one base away. This CDR3 reads CASSDYWVQGTQYF. As DNA, the CDR3 is TGTGCCAGCAGTGACTATTGGGTTCAAGGGACCCAGTACTTC. V usage is TRBV2 and J usage is TRBJ2-5; no clear D gene. Per the germline V gene, CDR1 is SNHLY and CDR2 is FYNNEI. The CDR3 contains 14 residues.

This clonotype was detected a few times. V and J are TRBV25-1 and TRBJ1-4; D uncertain. CDR3 length equals 16 residues. Germline values: CDR1 MGHDK, CDR2 SYGVNS. Trimming shortened V by 1 base and J by 17 bases, and 26 bases separated the two germline ends. The CDR3 nucleotides are TGTGCCAGCAGTGAATCCGCAGGTTCCACTAATGAAAGACTATTTTTT. Encoded protein: CASSESAGSTNERLFF.

There are many counts of this clonotype. The J gene is TRBJ1-1, the V gene TRBV12-3 or TRBV12-4; possibly TRBD1 for D (6 bases). The CDR3 extends over 15 amino acids. V dropped 5 bases and J dropped 2 bases, with 15 bases sitting between them. This CDR3 is CASSPGQTDNTEAFF. The CDR3 DNA reads TGTGCCAGCAGTCCCGGACAGACCGATAACACTGAAGCTTTCTTT.

This clonotype was seen repeatedly, ten times or more. The chain recombines TRBV12-3 or TRBV12-4 with TRBJ1-3, with D hard to call. V lost 6 bases and J 4 bases, leaving 10 bases between the germline ends. The length of the CDR3 is 13 residues. The CDR3 sequence is CASRTDGGNTIYF. In DNA form, the CDR3 reads TGTGCCAGCAGAACCGACGGAGGAAACACCATATATTTT.

The gene calls are TRBV6-2 or TRBV6-3 and TRBJ2-7; D uncertain. Trimming removed 4 bases from V and 3 bases from J, with 10 bases in between. Germline-derived CDR1 and CDR2 are MNHEY and SVGEGT. This CDR3 has 13 residues. DNA of the CDR3: TGTGCCAGCAGTTGGGCGCATATCTACGAGCAGTACGTC. As protein: CASSWAHIYEQYV.

The chain carries TRBV7-8 and TRBJ2-1, with 7 positions matching TRBD2. CDR3 length: 15 residues. Unmatched junction bases numbered 4, after V lost 0 bases and J lost 5 bases. Germline V gene sequence: CDR1 SGHVS, CDR2 FQNEAQ. The CDR3 protein is CASSLARGSNNEQFF. The CDR3 nucleotides are TGTGCCAGCAGCTTAGCGCGGGGGAGCAACAATGAGCAGTTCTTC.

In its sample, this clonotype was seen many times. A much bigger clone sits one base away, suggesting this may be a read error. J is TRBJ1-1 and V is TRBV15; possibly TRBD1 for D (6 bases). Germline V lookup: CDR1 LNHNV, CDR2 YYDKDF (reference sequence). The CDR3 contains 16 residues. Trimming cost V 1 base and J 0 bases, with 12 bases left between them. CDR3 amino acids: CATSRGEGQMNTEAFF. CDR3 DNA sequence: TGTGCCACCAGCAGAGGTGAAGGACAGATGAACACTGAAGCTTTCTTT. Full variable domain (remainder filled in from reference TRBV15 and TRBJ1-1): DAMVIQNPRYQVTQFGKPVTLSCSQTLNHNVMYWYQQKSSQAPKLLFHYYDKDFNNEADTPDNFQSRRPNTSFCFLDIRSPGLGDTAMYLCATSRGEGQMNTEAFFGQGTRLTVV.

The V gene is TRBV13, the J gene TRBJ1-1; D unclear. The CDR3 is 14 residues long. The germline gives CDR1 PRHDT, CDR2 FYEKMQ (reference sequence). V was trimmed by 3 bases and J by 0 bases, leaving 8 bases between them. In DNA form, the CDR3 reads TGTGCCAGCAGCTTTGGACGGATGAACACTGAAGCTTTCTTT. Protein product: CASSFGRMNTEAFF.

The chain links TRBV30 to TRBJ1-4; D gene ambiguous. V was pared by 0 bases and J by 4 bases, with 15 bases between. CDR1 and CDR2 (germline): GTSNPN, SVGIG (reference sequence). The CDR3 runs to 16 residues. CDR3 amino acids: CAWSVTIGRHNEKLFF. In DNA, the CDR3 is TGTGCCTGGAGTGTAACTATCGGGAGACATAATGAAAAACTGTTTTTT.

The V and J genes are TRBV27 and TRBJ1-1; unclear D gene. The germline V and J ends were trimmed by 2 bases and 2 bases, with 12 bases remaining between them. The CDR3 runs 15 residues. CDR1 is MNHEY, CDR2 SMNVEV, per germline (reference sequence). CDR3 sequence (DNA): TGTGCCAGCAGTTTAGGGATTAAGCTCAACACTGAAGCTTTCTTT. It encodes CASSLGIKLNTEAFF.

This clonotype was counted at least ten times. The J gene is TRBJ2-7, the V gene TRBV27, with a tentative D call TRBD2 (5 bases). CDR1 and CDR2 (germline): MNHEY, SMNVEV (reference sequence). The CDR3 is made up of 14 amino acids. V gave up 6 bases and J gave up 5 bases, with 17 bases separating them. Written as DNA, the CDR3 is TGTGCCAGCAGGGTAGACGGGAACCGCGACGAGCAGTACTTC. Amino acids: CASRVDGNRDEQYF.

At least ten counts were recorded for this clonotype. The CDR3 DNA follows: TGTGCCAGTTCCGACAGGGAAAGGTGGGAAAAACTGTTTTTT. Protein product: CASSDRERWEKLFF. The chain recombines TRBV19 with TRBJ1-4; 7 bases match TRBD1. The CDR3 is made up of 14 amino acids. V dropped 8 bases and J dropped 8; count of bases not matched to a gene: 11. CDR1 and CDR2 (germline): LNHDA, SQIVND (reference sequence).

This clonotype appeared many times. The chain uses TRBV12-3 or TRBV12-4 and TRBJ1-1; D is uncertain. This CDR3 comprises 14 residues. V lost 5 bases, J lost 5 bases, and 15 bases lay in between. CDR3 in amino acids: CASSGHLTGTEAFF. Written as DNA, the CDR3 is TGTGCCAGCAGTGGGCATTTGACCGGGACTGAAGCTTTCTTT.

The chain is built from TRBV10-3 and TRBJ2-7, with D unclear. Trimming removed 5 bases at V and 3 bases at J, with 8 bases between. This CDR3 spans 12 amino acids. Per germline, CDR1 ENHRY and CDR2 SYGVKD. The CDR3 DNA is TGTGCCATCAGTCTCGACGACTACGAGCAGTACTTC. This encodes CAISLDDYEQYF.

There are many counts of this clonotype. The gene calls are TRBV4-2 and TRBJ2-2, with 9 bases lining up with TRBD2. The CDR3 loop spans 16 amino acids. V shed 0 bases, J shed 6 bases, and the junction held 5 bases outside the gene matches. Germline assignment: CDR1 LGHNA and CDR2 YNFKEQ. CDR3 protein: CASSQDRGRASGELFF. CDR3 sequence (DNA): TGTGCCAGCAGCCAAGATCGCGGGAGGGCGTCCGGGGAGCTGTTTTTT.

The rearrangement links TRBV5-1 to TRBJ2-5; TRBD2 aligns across 9 bases. V gave up 0 bases and J gave up 1 base; unmatched junction bases: 4. From germline, CDR1 is SGHRS and CDR2 YFSETQ. This CDR3 contains 16 residues. The CDR3 reads CASSLALAGPQETQYF. CDR3 nucleotides: TGCGCCAGCAGCTTGGCGCTAGCGGGGCCCCAAGAGACCCAGTACTTC.

The chain links TRBV13 to TRBJ1-6, with TRBD1 matching over 8 bases. With V trimmed by 4 bases and J by 6 bases, 2 bases remained unmatched. CDR1 is PRHDT and CDR2 is FYEKMQ in the germline V gene (reference sequence). The CDR3 is 14 amino acids. CDR3 coding DNA: TGTGCCAGCAGCTCAGGGGGCGGTAATTCACCCCTCCACTTT. This codes for CASSSGGGNSPLHF.